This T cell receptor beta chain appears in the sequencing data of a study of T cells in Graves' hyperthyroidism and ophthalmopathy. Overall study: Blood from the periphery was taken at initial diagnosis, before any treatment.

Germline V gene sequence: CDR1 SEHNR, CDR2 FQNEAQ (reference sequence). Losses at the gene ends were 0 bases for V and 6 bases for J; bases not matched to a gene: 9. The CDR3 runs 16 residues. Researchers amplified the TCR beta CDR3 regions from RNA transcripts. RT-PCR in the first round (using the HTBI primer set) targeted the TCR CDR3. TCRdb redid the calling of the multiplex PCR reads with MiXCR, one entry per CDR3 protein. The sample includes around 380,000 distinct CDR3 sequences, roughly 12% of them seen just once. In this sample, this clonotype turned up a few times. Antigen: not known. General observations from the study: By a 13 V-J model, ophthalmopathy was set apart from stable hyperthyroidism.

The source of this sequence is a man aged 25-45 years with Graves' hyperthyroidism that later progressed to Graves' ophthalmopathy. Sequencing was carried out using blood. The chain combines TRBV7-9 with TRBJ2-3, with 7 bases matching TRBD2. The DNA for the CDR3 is TGTGCCAGCAGCTTAGCGGTAGCGGGCGTGGGGGATACGCAGTATTTT. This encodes CASSLAVAGVGDTQYF.